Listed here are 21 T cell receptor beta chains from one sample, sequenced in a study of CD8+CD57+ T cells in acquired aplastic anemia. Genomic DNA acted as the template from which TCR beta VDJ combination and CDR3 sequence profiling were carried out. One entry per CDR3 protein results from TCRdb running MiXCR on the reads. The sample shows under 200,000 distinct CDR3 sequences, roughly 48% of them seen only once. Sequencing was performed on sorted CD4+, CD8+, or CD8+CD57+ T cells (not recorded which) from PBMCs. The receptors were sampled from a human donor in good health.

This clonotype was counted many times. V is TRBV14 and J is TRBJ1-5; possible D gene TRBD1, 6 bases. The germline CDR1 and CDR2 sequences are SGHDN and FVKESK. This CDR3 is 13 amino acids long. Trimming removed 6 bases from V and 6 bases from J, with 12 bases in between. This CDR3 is CASSRGAAQPQHF. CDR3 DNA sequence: TGTGCCAGCAGTCGGGGGGCGGCTCAGCCCCAGCATTTT.

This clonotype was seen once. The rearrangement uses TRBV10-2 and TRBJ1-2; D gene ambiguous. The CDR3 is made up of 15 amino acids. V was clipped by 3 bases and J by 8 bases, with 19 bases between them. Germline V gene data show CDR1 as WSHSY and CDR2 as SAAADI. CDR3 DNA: TGCGCCAGCAGTGACCCGGGCGAGATATGGTGGGGCTACACCTTC. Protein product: CASSDPGEIWWGYTF.

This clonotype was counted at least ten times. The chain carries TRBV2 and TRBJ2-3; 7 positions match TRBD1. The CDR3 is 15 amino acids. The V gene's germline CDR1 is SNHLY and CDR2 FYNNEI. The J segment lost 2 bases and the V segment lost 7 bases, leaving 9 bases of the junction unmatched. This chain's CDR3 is CASNLGQSLTDTQYF. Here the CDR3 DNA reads TGTGCCAGCAACCTGGGACAGTCCCTCACAGATACGCAGTATTTT.

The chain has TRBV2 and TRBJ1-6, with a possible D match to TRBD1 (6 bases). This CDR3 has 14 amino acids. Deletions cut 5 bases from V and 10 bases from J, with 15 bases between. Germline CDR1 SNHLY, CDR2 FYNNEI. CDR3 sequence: CASSPGTNPSPLHF. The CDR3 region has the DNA TGTGCCAGCAGTCCCGGGACAAATCCGTCACCCCTCCACTTT. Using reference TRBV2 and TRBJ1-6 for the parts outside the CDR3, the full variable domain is EPEVTQTPSHQVTQMGQEVILRCVPISNHLYFYWYRQILGQKVEFLVSFYNNEISEKSEIFDDQFSVERPDGSNFTLKIRSTKLEDSAMYFCASSPGTNPSPLHFGNGTRLTVT.

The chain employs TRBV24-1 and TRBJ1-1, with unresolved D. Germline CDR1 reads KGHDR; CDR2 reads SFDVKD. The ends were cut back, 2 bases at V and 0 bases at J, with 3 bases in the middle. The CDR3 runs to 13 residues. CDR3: CATSDYMNTEAFF. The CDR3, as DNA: TGTGCCACCAGTGATTACATGAACACTGAAGCTTTCTTT.

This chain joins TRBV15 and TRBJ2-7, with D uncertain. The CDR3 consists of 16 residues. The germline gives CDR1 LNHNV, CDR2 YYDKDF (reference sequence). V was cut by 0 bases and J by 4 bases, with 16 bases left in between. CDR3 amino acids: CATSRDRSALLYEQYF. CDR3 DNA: TGTGCCACCAGCAGAGATAGATCCGCTCTACTTTACGAGCAGTACTTC.

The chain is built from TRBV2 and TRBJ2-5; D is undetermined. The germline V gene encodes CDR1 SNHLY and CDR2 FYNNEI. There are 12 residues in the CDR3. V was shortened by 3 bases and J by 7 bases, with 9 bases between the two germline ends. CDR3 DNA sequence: TGTGCCAGCAGTGATCCCAGTCGGACCCAGTACTTC. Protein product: CASSDPSRTQYF. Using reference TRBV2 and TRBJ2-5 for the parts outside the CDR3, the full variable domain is EPEVTQTPSHQVTQMGQEVILRCVPISNHLYFYWYRQILGQKVEFLVSFYNNEISEKSEIFDDQFSVERPDGSNFTLKIRSTKLEDSAMYFCASSDPSRTQYFGPGTRLLVL.

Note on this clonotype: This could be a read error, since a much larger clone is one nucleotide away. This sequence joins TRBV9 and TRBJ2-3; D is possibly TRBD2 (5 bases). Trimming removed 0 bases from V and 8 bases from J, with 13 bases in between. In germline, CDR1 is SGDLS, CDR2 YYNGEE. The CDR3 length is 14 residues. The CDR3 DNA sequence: TGTGCCAGCAGCGTAGAAAGAGGGTCTGGTACGCAGTATTTT. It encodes CASSVERGSGTQYF.

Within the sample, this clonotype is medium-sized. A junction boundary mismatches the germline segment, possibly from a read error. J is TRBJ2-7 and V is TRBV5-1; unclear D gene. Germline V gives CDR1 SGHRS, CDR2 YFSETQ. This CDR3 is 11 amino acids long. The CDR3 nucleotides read TGTGCCAGCAGCTCCTCCTACGAGCAGTACTTC. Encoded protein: CASSSSYEQYF.

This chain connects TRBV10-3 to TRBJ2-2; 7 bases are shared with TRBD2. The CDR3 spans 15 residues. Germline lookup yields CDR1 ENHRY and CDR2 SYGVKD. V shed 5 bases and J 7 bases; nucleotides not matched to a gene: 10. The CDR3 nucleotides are TGTGCCATCAGTCCCTACGGGGGGAGTTTCGGGGAGCTGTTTTTT. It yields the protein CAISPYGGSFGELFF.

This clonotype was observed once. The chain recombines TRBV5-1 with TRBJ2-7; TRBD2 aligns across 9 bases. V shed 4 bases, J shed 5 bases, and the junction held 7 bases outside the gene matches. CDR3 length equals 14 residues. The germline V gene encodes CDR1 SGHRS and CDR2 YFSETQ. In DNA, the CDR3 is TGCGCCAGCAGCATTAGCGGGAGCAGGGACGAGCAGTACTTC. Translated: CASSISGSRDEQYF.

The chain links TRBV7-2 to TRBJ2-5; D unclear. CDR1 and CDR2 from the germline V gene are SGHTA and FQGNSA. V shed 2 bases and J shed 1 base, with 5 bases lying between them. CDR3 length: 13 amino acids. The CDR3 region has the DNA TGTGCCAGCAGCTTACAACCCCAAGAGACCCAGTACTTC. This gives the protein CASSLQPQETQYF.

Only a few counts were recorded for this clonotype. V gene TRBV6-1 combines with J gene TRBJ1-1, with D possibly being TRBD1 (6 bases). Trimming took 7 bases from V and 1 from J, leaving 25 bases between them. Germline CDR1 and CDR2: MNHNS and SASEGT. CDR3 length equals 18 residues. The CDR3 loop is CASNHASGARRSNTEAFF. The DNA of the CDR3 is TGTGCCAGCAACCACGCCTCAGGGGCCAGGAGGTCGAACACTGAAGCTTTCTTT.

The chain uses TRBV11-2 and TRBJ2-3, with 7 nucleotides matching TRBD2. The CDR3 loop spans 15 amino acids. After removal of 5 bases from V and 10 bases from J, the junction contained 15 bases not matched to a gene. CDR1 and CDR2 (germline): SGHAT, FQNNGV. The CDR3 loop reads CASSPPGLITEAQYF. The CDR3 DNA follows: TGTGCCAGCAGCCCGCCGGGACTAATCACAGAAGCGCAGTATTTT.

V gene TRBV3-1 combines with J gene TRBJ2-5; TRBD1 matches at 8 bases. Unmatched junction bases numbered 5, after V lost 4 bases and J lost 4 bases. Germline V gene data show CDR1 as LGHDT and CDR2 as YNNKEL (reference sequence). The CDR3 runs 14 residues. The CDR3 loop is CASSLRTGPETQYF. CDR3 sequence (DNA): TGTGCCAGCAGCCTCAGGACAGGGCCAGAGACCCAGTACTTC.

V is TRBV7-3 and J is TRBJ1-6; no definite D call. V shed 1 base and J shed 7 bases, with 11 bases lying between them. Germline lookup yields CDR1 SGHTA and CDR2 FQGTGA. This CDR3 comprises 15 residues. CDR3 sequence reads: CASSLKSGGNSPLHF. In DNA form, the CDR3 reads TGTGCCAGCAGCTTAAAGTCTGGAGGCAATTCACCCCTCCACTTT. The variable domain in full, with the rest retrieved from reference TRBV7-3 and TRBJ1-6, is GAGVSQTPSNKVTEKGKYVELRCDPISGHTALYWYRQSLGQGPEFLIYFQGTGAADDSGLPNDRFFAVRPEGSVSTLKIQRTERGDSAVYLCASSLKSGGNSPLHFGNGTRLTVT.

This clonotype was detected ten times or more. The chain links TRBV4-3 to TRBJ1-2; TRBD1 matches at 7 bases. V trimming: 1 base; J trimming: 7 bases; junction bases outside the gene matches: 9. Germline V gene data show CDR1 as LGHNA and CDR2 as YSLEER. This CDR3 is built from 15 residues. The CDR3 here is CASSQGEGDSGGYTF. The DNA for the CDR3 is TGCGCCAGCAGCCAAGGGGAGGGGGACAGCGGTGGCTACACCTTC.

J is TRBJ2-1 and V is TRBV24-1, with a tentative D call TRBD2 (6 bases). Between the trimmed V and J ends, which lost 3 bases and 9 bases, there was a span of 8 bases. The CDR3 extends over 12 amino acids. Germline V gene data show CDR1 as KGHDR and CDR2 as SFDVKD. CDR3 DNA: TGTGCCACCAGTGATCTCGGGAGTGAGCAGTTCTTC. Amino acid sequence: CATSDLGSEQFF.

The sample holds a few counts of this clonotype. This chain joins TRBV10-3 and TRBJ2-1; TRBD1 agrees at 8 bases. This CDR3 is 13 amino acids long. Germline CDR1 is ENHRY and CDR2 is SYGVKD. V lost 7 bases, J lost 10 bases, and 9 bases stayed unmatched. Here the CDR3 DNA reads TGTGCCATCAATCAGGGGGCGAACACCGAGCAGTTCTTC. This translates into CAINQGANTEQFF.

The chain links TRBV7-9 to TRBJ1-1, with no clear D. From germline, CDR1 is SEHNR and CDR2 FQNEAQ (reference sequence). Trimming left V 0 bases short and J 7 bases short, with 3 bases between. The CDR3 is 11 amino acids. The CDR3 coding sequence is TGTGCCAGCAGCTTAGCTTATGAAGCTTTCTTT. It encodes CASSLAYEAFF.

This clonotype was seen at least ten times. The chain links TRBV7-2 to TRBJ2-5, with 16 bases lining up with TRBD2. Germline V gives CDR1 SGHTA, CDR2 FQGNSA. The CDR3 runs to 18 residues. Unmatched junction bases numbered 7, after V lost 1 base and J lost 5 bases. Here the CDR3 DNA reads TGTGCCAGCAGCTTAGTGGGACTAGCGGGGGGGCTCCGGGAGACCCAGTACTTC. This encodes CASSLVGLAGGLRETQYF.